This TCR beta chain was observed in a study of T cell changes during pregnancy in multiple sclerosis. This CDR3 is 15 amino acids long. V lost 1 base, J lost 1 base, and 12 bases lay in between. CDR1 and CDR2 (germline): SGHRS, YFSETQ. Repertoires were generated with immunoSEQ multiplex PCR, while TCRdb's copy carries only in-frame clones and drops some. The data contain approximately 70,000 clones, about 93% of them singletons. The rearrangement links TRBV5-1 to TRBJ2-7, with a possible D match to TRBD2 (5 bases). The TCR sequence derives from a female donor with multiple sclerosis, enrolled in a pregnancy study. Sequences were derived from CD4+ T cells from peripheral blood mononuclear cells, sampled before pregnancy. The CDR3 sequence: CASSLTRDTSYEQYF. The DNA of the CDR3 is TGCGCCAGCAGCTTGACTCGGGATACTTCCTACGAGCAGTACTTC.